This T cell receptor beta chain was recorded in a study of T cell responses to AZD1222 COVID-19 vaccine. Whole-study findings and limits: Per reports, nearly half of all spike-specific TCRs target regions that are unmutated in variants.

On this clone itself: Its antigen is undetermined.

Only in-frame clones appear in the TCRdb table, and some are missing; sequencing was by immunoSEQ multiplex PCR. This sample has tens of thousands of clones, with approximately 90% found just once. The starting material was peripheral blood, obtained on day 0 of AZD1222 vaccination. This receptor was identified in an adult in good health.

The CDR3 region has the DNA TGTGCCAGCAGCCCTGGCAGGGGGGGCACCTATGGCTACACCTTC. Translation gives CASSPGRGGTYGYTF. V gene TRBV7-9 combines with J gene TRBJ1-2; 7 bases agree with TRBD1. Losses at the gene ends were 5 bases for V and 4 bases for J; bases not matched to a gene: 10. CDR3 length: 15 amino acids. Per the germline V gene, CDR1 is SEHNR and CDR2 is FQNEAQ (reference sequence).